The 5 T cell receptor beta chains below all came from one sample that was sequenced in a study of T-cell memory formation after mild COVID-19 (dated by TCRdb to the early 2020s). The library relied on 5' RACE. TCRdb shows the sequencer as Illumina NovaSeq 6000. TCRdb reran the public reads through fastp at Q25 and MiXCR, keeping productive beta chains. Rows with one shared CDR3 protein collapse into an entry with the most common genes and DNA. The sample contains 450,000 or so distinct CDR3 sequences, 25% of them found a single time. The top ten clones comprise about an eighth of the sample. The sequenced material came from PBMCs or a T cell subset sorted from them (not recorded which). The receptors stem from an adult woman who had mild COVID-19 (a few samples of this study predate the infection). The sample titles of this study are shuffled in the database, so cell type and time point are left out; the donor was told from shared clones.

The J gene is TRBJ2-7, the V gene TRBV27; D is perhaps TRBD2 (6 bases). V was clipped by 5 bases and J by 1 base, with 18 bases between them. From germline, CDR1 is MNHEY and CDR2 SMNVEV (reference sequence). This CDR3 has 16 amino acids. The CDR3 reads CASSLLGGGESYEQYF. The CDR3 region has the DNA TGTGCCAGCAGTCTCCTGGGGGGTGGGGAATCCTACGAGCAGTACTTC.

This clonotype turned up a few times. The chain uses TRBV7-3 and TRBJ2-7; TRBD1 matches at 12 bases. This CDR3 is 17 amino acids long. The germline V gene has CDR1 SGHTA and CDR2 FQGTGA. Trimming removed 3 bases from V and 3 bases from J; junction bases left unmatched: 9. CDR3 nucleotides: TGTGCCAGCAGCTTTTTCTCCGGGACAGGGGGCTTCTACGAGCAGTACTTC. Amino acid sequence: CASSFFSGTGGFYEQYF.

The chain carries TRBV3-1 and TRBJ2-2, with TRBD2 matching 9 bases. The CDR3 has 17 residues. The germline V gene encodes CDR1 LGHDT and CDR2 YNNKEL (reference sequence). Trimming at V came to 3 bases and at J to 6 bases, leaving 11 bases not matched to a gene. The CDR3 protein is CASSQSGGSPSAGELFF. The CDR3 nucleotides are TGTGCCAGCAGCCAGAGCGGGGGGTCCCCCAGTGCCGGGGAGCTGTTTTTT. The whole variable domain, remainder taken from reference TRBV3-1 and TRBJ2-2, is DTAVSQTPKYLVTQMGNDKSIKCEQNLGHDTMYWYKQDSKKFLKIMFSYNNKELIINETVPNRFSPKSPDKAHLNLHINSLELGDSAVYFCASSQSGGSPSAGELFFGEGSRLTVL.

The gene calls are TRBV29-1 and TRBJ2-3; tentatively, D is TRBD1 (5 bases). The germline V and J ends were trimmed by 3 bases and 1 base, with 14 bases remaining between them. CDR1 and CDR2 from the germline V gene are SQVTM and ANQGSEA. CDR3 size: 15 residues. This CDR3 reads CSVDAREKGTDTQYF. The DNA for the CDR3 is TGCAGCGTTGACGCCAGGGAAAAGGGCACAGATACGCAGTATTTT.

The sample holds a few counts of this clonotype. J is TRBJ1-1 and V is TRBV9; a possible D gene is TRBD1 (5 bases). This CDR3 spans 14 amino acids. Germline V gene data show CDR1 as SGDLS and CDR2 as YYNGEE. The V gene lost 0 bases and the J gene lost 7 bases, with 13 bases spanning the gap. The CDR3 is CASSVGPGSGEAFF. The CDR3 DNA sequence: TGTGCCAGCAGCGTAGGGCCAGGGTCGGGTGAAGCTTTCTTT.